The rows below give T cell receptor beta chains drawn from one sample of a study of naive and memory T cell subsets. TCRdb processed the UMI-ligation and nested PCR reads anew with MiXCR; each CDR3 protein has one entry. The sample shows 130,000 to 150,000 distinct CDR3 sequences, roughly 23% of them seen only once. Material: naive CD4+ T cells from blood. Every receptor here comes from a human donor in good health. CDR3s include the opening cysteine and the closing phenylalanine or tryptophan. The D gene is left open where the match is weak. Clone size is not always given. Where it is, it says once, few, many or a class for expanded clones.

v_call	clone_size	j_call	d_call	cdr3_aa	cdr3_nt
TRBV15	few	TRBJ2-5	TRBD2	CATSEGLAGVQETQYF	TGTGCCACCAGCGAAGGACTAGCGGGAGTACAAGAGACCCAGTACTTC
TRBV19	-	TRBJ2-1	-	CASSPPPRSEQFF	TGTGCCAGTTCTCCCCCCCCCCGGAGTGAGCAGTTCTTC
TRBV18	-	TRBJ1-4	-	CASSPAEKLFF	TGTGCCAGCTCACCGGCGGAAAAACTGTTTTTT
TRBV20-1	-	TRBJ2-5	-	CSARVGHETQYF	TGCAGTGCTAGAGTCGGGCATGAGACCCAGTACTTC
TRBV7-2	few	TRBJ2-2	-	CASSHYTGELFF	TGTGCCAGCAGTCATTACACCGGGGAGCTGTTTTTT
TRBV11-2	many	TRBJ2-5	-	CASSLIGSRETQYF	TGTGCCAGCAGCTTAATCGGGAGTCGGGAGACCCAGTACTTC
TRBV5-1	few	TRBJ2-7	-	CASSPATGQSSVYEQYF	TGCGCCAGCAGCCCCGCGACGGGACAATCATCCGTCTACGAGCAGTACTTC
TRBV6-6	-	TRBJ1-2	-	CASSRDGGPRANYGYTF	TGTGCCAGCAGTAGGGACGGGGGACCGAGAGCTAACTATGGCTACACCTTC
TRBV12-3/TRBV12-4	-	TRBJ2-2	-	CASSLGGGRDTGELFF	TGTGCCAGCAGTCTAGGGGGGGGGCGGGACACCGGGGAGCTGTTTTTT
TRBV28	-	TRBJ2-7	-	CASSFLTGEQYF	TGTGCCAGCAGTTTCCTGACGGGTGAGCAGTACTTC
TRBV5-1	few	TRBJ2-7	TRBD1	CASSAGDRREQYF	TGCGCCAGCAGCGCCGGGGACAGGCGGGAGCAGTACTTC
TRBV12-3/TRBV12-4	-	TRBJ1-2	-	CASTLVAGFSGYTF	TGTGCCAGCACTTTGGTCGCAGGTTTTTCCGGCTACACCTTC
TRBV15	-	TRBJ2-5	-	CATSRDYGSQETQYF	TGTGCCACCAGCAGAGATTACGGCAGCCAAGAGACCCAGTACTTC
TRBV24-1	many	TRBJ2-1	TRBD1	CATSPGQGAYNEQFF	TGTGCCACCAGTCCGGGACAGGGGGCCTACAATGAGCAGTTCTTC
TRBV6-2/TRBV6-3	-	TRBJ1-1	-	CASTTPQGWTEAFF	TGTGCCAGCACCACCCCCCAGGGGTGGACTGAAGCTTTCTTT
TRBV12-3/TRBV12-4	-	TRBJ1-6	TRBD1	CASSTTGGSPPLHF	TGTGCCAGCAGTACGACAGGGGGCAGTCCACCCCTCCACTTT
TRBV6-5	-	TRBJ1-1	-	CASSYDGNTEAFF	TGTGCCAGCAGTTACGACGGGAACACTGAAGCTTTCTTT
TRBV18	few	TRBJ2-2	-	CASSKREANTGELFF	TGTGCCAGCTCGAAAAGGGAAGCGAACACCGGGGAGCTGTTTTTT
TRBV25-1	few	TRBJ2-7	TRBD2	CASSGLAGGEQYF	TGTGCCAGCAGTGGTCTAGCGGGAGGGGAGCAGTACTTC
TRBV19	few	TRBJ2-7	TRBD1	CASSINRGSYEQYF	TGTGCCAGTAGTATCAACAGGGGTTCCTACGAGCAGTACTTC
TRBV2	-	TRBJ2-2	-	CASKIAEPIPTNTGELFF	TGTGCCAGCAAGATCGCGGAGCCGATACCTACGAACACCGGGGAGCTGTTTTTT
TRBV10-3	-	TRBJ2-1	-	CAISGTYYNEQFF	TGTGCCATCAGCGGGACATATTACAATGAGCAGTTCTTC
TRBV28	-	TRBJ2-5	TRBD1	CASIHSGTGKETQYF	TGTGCCAGCATCCACTCCGGGACAGGGAAAGAGACCCAGTACTTC
TRBV20-1	few	TRBJ1-4	-	CSAREGRVNEKLFF	TGCAGTGCTAGAGAGGGACGGGTTAATGAAAAACTGTTTTTT
TRBV11-3	-	TRBJ2-7	-	CASSLGGRQYF	TGTGCCAGCAGCTTAGGGGGAAGGCAGTACTTC
TRBV20-1	few	TRBJ2-6	TRBD2	CSASPSGRGGANVLTF	TGCAGTGCTAGTCCTAGCGGGAGAGGTGGGGCCAACGTCCTGACTTTC